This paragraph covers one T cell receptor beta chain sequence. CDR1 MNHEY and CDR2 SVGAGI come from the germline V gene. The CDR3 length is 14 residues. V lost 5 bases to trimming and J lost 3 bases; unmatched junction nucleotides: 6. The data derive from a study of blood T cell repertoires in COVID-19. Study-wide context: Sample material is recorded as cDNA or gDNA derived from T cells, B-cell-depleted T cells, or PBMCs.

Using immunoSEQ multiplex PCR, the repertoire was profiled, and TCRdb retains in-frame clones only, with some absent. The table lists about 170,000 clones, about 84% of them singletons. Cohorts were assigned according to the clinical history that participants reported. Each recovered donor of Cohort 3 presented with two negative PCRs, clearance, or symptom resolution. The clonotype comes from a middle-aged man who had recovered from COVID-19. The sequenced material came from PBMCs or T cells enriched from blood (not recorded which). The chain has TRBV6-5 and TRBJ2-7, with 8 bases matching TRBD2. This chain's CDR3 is CASSLRGGDYEQYF. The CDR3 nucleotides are TGTGCCAGCAGTCTTCGGGGGGGGGACTACGAGCAGTACTTC.